The 23 T cell receptor beta chains presented below share a single source sample, sequenced in a study of regulatory T cells in long-lasting Graves disease. Through Arm-PCR of CDR3 regions and iRepertoire HTBI primers, TCR beta libraries were built. TCRdb reanalysed the multiplex PCR reads using MiXCR and keeps one entry per CDR3 protein. The sample holds 500,000 or so distinct CDR3 sequences, about 16% seen once. Indicated time point: newly diagnosed GD, antithyroid drugs for less than 3 months. The TCR library used RNA extracted from PBMCs. These data were also reused for a study on T cells in Graves' hyperthyroidism and ophthalmopathy.

Sequenced here: peripheral blood mononuclear cells (PBMCs), sampled at new diagnosis, from a patient treated with antithyroid drugs. The receptors stem from a woman aged 40-65 years with Graves disease.

In its sample, this clonotype was seen many times. A much larger clone sits a single nucleotide away, making a read error possible. The gene calls are TRBV28 and TRBJ2-3, with 8 bases aligning to TRBD2. The CDR3 sequence is 14 residues long. The ends lost 3 bases at V and 2 bases at J; junction bases unmatched: 1. Per the germline V gene, CDR1 is MDHEN and CDR2 is SYDVKM. The CDR3: CASSFSGATDTQYF. The CDR3 nucleotides read TGTGCCAGCAGTTTTAGCGGGGCCACAGATACGCAGTATTTT.

The sample holds many counts of this clonotype. This chain uses TRBV12-3 or TRBV12-4 with TRBJ1-3; weak D call: TRBD1 (5 bases). Trimming left V 6 bases short and J 0 bases short, with 18 bases between. This CDR3 is built from 17 residues. CDR3 nucleotides: TGTGCCAGCAGACCTCTTTACGGGGCCAGCTCTGGAAACACCATATATTTT. Translation gives CASRPLYGASSGNTIYF.

This clonotype came up a few times. The genes are TRBV4-1 and TRBJ1-2, with D unclear. V gave up 0 bases and J gave up 10 bases, with 9 bases separating them. Germline V gives CDR1 MGHRA, CDR2 YSYEKL. CDR3 length equals 12 residues. CDR3 protein: CASSQEGRIYTF. DNA for the CDR3: TGCGCCAGCAGCCAAGAAGGCAGGATCTACACCTTC.

This chain's CDR3 is CASSPDRGHFETQYF. DNA for the CDR3: TGCGCCAGCAGCCCCGACAGGGGGCATTTCGAGACCCAGTACTTC. The chain recombines TRBV5-1 with TRBJ2-3; 10 nucleotides agree with TRBD1. TRBJ2-5 matches the DNA end more closely, so the J call is doubtful. The CDR3 totals 15 residues. Germline CDR1 reads SGHRS; CDR2 reads YFSETQ.

In its sample, this clonotype was seen many times. J is TRBJ2-7 and V is TRBV4-1; D ambiguous. Germline V gene lookup returns CDR1 MGHRA and CDR2 YSYEKL. V was clipped by 1 base and J by 0 bases, with 10 bases between them. There are 15 residues in the CDR3. The CDR3 loop is CASSQVQQSSYEQYF. CDR3 nucleotides: TGCGCCAGCAGCCAAGTTCAACAGTCCTCCTACGAGCAGTACTTC.

The table lists this clonotype with many counts. The V call is TRBV28, the J call TRBJ1-4; D not resolved. The V gene's germline CDR1 is MDHEN and CDR2 SYDVKM. The V gene lost 2 bases and the J gene lost 7 bases, with 11 bases spanning the gap. CDR3 size: 14 residues. The CDR3 protein is CASSLMGGIEKLFF. The CDR3 nucleotides read TGTGCCAGCAGTTTAATGGGAGGAATTGAAAAACTGTTTTTT.

This clonotype was counted a few times. The chain couples TRBV12-3 or TRBV12-4 to TRBJ2-2; D ambiguous. CDR3 length equals 16 residues. V dropped 7 bases and J dropped 5 bases, with 20 bases sitting between them. The DNA of the CDR3 is TGTGCCAGCACCCGGCGACTGAATCTCGGGACCGGGGAGCTGTTTTTT. This sequence encodes CASTRRLNLGTGELFF.

The rearrangement joins TRBV29-1 to TRBJ1-1; D remains ambiguous. Germline-derived CDR1 and CDR2 are SQVTM and ANQGSEA. The CDR3 totals 13 residues. Between the trimmed V and J ends, which lost 3 bases and 1 base, there was a span of 9 bases. This CDR3 reads CSVEVASNTEAFF. CDR3 sequence (DNA): TGCAGCGTTGAGGTAGCTTCGAACACTGAAGCTTTCTTT.

CDR3 residues: CASSFRLRGRGGYTF. In DNA form, the CDR3 reads TGTGCCAGCAGTTTTCGGCTTAGGGGACGAGGTGGCTACACCTTC. V usage is TRBV28 and J usage is TRBJ1-2; D is possibly TRBD1 (5 bases). Per germline, CDR1 MDHEN and CDR2 SYDVKM. Trimming took 3 bases from V and 7 from J, leaving 18 bases between them. The CDR3 sequence is 15 residues long.

There are a few counts of this clonotype. The chain carries TRBV27 and TRBJ1-6, with a tentative D call TRBD1 (5 bases). The CDR3 extends over 14 amino acids. Trimming cost V 3 bases and J 10 bases, with 13 bases left between them. Germline V gene lookup returns CDR1 MNHEY and CDR2 SMNVEV (reference sequence). Here the CDR3 reads CASSFVQETSPLHF. Written as DNA, the CDR3 is TGTGCCAGCAGTTTCGTACAGGAGACCTCACCCCTCCACTTT.

The chain recombines TRBV6-2 or TRBV6-3 with TRBJ1-1, with a weak D call TRBD1 (5 bases). V lost 5 bases, J lost 3 bases, and 13 bases lay in between. The CDR3 length is 14 residues. CDR1 is MNHEY, CDR2 SVGEGT, per germline. CDR3 nucleotide sequence: TGTGCCAGCAGTCCCAGAGGGACGGACACTGAAGCTTTCTTT. Translated: CASSPRGTDTEAFF.

This clonotype came up many times. The chain is built from TRBV12-3 or TRBV12-4 and TRBJ1-1; maybe TRBD1 (6 bases). The CDR3 loop spans 15 amino acids. V lost 0 bases and J 10 bases, leaving 18 bases between the germline ends. CDR3: CASSLAITLGATAFF. In DNA form, the CDR3 reads TGTGCCAGCAGTTTAGCGATTACGCTGGGGGCTACAGCTTTCTTT.

As regards this clonotype: A much larger clonotype is one base distant, so this may be a read error. The gene calls are TRBV18 and TRBJ1-3, with D possibly being TRBD1 (5 bases). CDR1 and CDR2 from the germline V gene are KGHSH and LQKENI. CDR3 size: 15 residues. The CDR3 DNA follows: TGTGCCAGCTCACCACCGTCAGCGGGGGGACTCACCATGTATTTT. As protein: CASSPPSAGGLTMYF.

The table lists this clonotype with many counts. The CDR3 DNA is TGTGCCAGCAGCCACTCCGGGACCGTTAACTACGAGCAGTACTTC. Its translation is CASSHSGTVNYEQYF. The chain has TRBV3-1 and TRBJ2-7; D is tentatively TRBD1 or TRBD2 (5 bases each). Trimming left V 3 bases short and J 3 bases short, with 15 bases between. This CDR3 spans 15 amino acids. CDR1 is LGHDT and CDR2 is YNNKEL in the germline V gene (reference sequence).

This clonotype was detected once. V is TRBV20-1 and J is TRBJ2-5; TRBD1 agrees at 8 bases. Losses at the gene ends were 0 bases for V and 4 bases for J; bases not matched to a gene: 4. Per germline, CDR1 DFQATT and CDR2 SNEGSKA (reference sequence). This CDR3 is built from 14 residues. This chain's CDR3 is CSARDHRGAETQYF. DNA for the CDR3: TGCAGTGCTAGAGATCACAGGGGGGCAGAGACCCAGTACTTC.

This clonotype turned up a few times. The gene calls are TRBV2 and TRBJ1-5, with D unresolved. Germline V gene data show CDR1 as SNHLY and CDR2 as FYNNEI. Trimming cost V 3 bases and J 0 bases, with 12 bases left between them. This CDR3 has 16 residues. The CDR3 here is CASSDPPYNSNQPQHF. DNA of the CDR3: TGTGCCAGCAGTGACCCTCCCTATAATAGCAATCAGCCCCAGCATTTT.

The chain is built from TRBV12-3 or TRBV12-4 and TRBJ1-3; 7 bases fit TRBD1. The ends lost 6 bases at V and 0 bases at J; junction bases unmatched: 5. This CDR3 has 15 amino acids. This chain's CDR3 is CASRKNRGSGNTIYF. The CDR3 coding sequence is TGTGCCAGCAGAAAGAACAGGGGCTCTGGAAACACCATATATTTT.

Many counts were recorded for this clonotype. This chain connects TRBV5-1 to TRBJ2-7; 7 positions agree with TRBD2. CDR3 size: 12 residues. Germline V gene data show CDR1 as SGHRS and CDR2 as YFSETQ. J lost 6 bases, V lost 4 bases, and 4 bases had no gene match. Here the CDR3 DNA reads TGCGCCAGCAGCGAACCGGGGGGCGAGCAGTACTTC. This gives the protein CASSEPGGEQYF.

This clonotype showed up just once. A much larger clone lies one base from this, so it may be a read error. The chain couples TRBV12-3 or TRBV12-4 to TRBJ2-3; 12 bases agree with TRBD2. The DNA matches TRBJ2-7 better at its end, which makes the J call doubtful. The CDR3 runs 15 residues. CDR3 nucleotides: TGTGCCAGCAGTTTTCCTAGCGGGGGGGCCGGTGAGCAGTACTTC. Translated, it gives CASSFPSGGAGEQYF.

This clonotype was found many times. CDR3 DNA sequence: TGCAGTGCTAGAGATCGTCGGGGTTTCTCCTACGAGCAGTACTTC. It specifies CSARDRRGFSYEQYF. This chain connects TRBV20-1 to TRBJ2-7, with D possibly matching TRBD2 (5 bases). Germline CDR1 and CDR2: DFQATT and SNEGSKA (reference sequence). This CDR3 is built from 15 residues. Trimming took 0 bases from V and 0 from J, leaving 12 bases between them.

The sample holds many counts of this clonotype. This rearrangement joins TRBV30 to TRBJ2-1; 9 bases map to TRBD2. The germline V gene encodes CDR1 GTSNPN and CDR2 SVGIG (reference sequence). CDR3 length: 14 amino acids. The junction had 8 bases not matched to a gene; V was cut back by 2 bases and J by 9 bases. CDR3 sequence: CAWSRLAGFLEQFF. The CDR3 DNA reads as TGTGCCTGGAGTAGGCTAGCGGGGTTTCTTGAGCAGTTCTTC.

This clonotype was picked up many times. The rearrangement links TRBV2 to TRBJ1-2, with 7 nucleotides matching TRBD1. V shed 6 bases, J shed 4 bases, and the junction held 8 bases outside the gene matches. Per the germline V gene, CDR1 is SNHLY and CDR2 is FYNNEI. The length of the CDR3 is 14 residues. Here the CDR3 DNA reads TGTGCCAGCAGGGGAGAGGGGGCGAGCTATGGCTACACCTTC. This sequence encodes CASRGEGASYGYTF.

This clonotype has a count of ten or more. The chain couples TRBV11-2 to TRBJ2-2, with D uncertain. The CDR3 has 14 residues. Per the germline V gene, CDR1 is SGHAT and CDR2 is FQNNGV. V was pared by 5 bases and J by 1 base, with 8 bases between. In DNA, the CDR3 is TGTGCCAGCAGCCGAGAGAGGAACACCGGGGAGCTGTTTTTT. It encodes CASSRERNTGELFF.